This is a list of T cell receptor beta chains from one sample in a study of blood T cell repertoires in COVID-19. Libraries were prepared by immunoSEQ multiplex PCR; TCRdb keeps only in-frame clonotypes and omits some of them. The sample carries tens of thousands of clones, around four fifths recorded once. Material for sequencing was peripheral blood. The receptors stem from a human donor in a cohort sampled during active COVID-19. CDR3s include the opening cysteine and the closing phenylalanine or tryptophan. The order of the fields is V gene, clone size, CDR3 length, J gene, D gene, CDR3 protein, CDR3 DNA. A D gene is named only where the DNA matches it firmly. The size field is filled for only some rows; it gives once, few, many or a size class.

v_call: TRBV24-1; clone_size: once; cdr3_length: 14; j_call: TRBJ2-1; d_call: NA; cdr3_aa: CATGSPGTNNEQFF; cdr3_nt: TGTGCCACCGGCTCCCCGGGGACAAACAATGAGCAGTTCTTC
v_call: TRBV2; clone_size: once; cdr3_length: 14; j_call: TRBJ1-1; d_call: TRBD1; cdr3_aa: CACKGQGGDTEAFF; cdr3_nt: TGTGCCTGCAAAGGACAGGGGGGGGACACTGAAGCTTTCTTT
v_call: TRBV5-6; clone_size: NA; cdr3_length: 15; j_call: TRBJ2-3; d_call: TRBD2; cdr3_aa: CASSSSSGSTDTQYF; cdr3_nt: TGTGCCAGCAGCTCCTCTAGCGGCAGCACAGATACGCAGTATTTT
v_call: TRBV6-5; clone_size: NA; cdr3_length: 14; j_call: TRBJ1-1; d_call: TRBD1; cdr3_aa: CASRPIQGYSEAFF; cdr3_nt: TGTGCCAGCAGACCCATACAGGGGTACTCTGAAGCTTTCTTT
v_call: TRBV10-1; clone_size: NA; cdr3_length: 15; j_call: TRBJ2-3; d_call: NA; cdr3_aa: CASSDPSEGQDTQYF; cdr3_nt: TGCGCCAGCAGTGACCCTAGCGAGGGGCAAGATACGCAGTATTTT
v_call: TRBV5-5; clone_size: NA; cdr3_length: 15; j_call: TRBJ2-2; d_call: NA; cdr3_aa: CASSLTGRNTGELFF; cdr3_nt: TGTGCCAGCAGCTTGACAGGGAGGAACACCGGGGAGCTGTTTTTT
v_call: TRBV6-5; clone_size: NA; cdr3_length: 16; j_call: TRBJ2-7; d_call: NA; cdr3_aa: CASSYSGISKGVEQYF; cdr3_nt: TGTGCCAGCAGTTACTCAGGAATATCTAAGGGGGTCGAGCAGTACTTC
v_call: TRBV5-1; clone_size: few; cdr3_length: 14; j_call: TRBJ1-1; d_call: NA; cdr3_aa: CASSFEQVNTEAFF; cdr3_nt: TGCGCCAGCAGCTTTGAACAGGTGAACACTGAAGCTTTCTTT
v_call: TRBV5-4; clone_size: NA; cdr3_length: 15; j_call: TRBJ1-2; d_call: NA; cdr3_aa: CASSFSRRGSSGYTF; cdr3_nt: TGTGCCAGCAGCTTTTCGCGGCGCGGAAGTTCGGGCTACACCTTC
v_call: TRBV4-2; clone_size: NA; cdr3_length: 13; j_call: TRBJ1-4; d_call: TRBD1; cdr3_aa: CASSQGQHEKLFF; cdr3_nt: TGTGCCAGCAGCCAGGGACAGCATGAAAAACTGTTTTTT
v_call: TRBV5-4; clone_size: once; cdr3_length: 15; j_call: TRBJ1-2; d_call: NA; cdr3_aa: CASSLRQSGRNGYTF; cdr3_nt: TGTGCCAGCAGCTTGCGACAAAGCGGGAGGAATGGCTACACCTTC
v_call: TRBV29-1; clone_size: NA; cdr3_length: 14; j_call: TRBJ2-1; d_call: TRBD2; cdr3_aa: CSARTSGSYNEQFF; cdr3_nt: TGCAGCGCCCGAACTAGCGGGTCCTACAATGAGCAGTTCTTC
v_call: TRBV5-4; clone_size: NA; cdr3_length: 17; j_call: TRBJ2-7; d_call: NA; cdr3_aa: CASSFWGTGRRAYEQYF; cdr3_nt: TGTGCCAGCAGCTTCTGGGGAACAGGGAGACGGGCCTACGAGCAGTACTTC
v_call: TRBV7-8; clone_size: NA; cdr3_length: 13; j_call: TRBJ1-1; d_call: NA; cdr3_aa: CASSFGQRRKAFF; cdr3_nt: TGTGCCAGCAGCTTTGGACAGAGGCGTAAAGCTTTCTTT
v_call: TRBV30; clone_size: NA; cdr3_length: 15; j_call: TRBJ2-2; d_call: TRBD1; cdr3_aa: CAWSAGQKNTGELFF; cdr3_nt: TGTGCCTGGAGTGCGGGACAGAAGAACACCGGGGAGCTGTTTTTT
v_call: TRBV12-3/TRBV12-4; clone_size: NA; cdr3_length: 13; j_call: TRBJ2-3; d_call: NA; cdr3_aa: CASSSRGTDTQYF; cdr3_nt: TGTGCCAGCAGTTCCCGGGGCACAGATACGCAGTATTTT
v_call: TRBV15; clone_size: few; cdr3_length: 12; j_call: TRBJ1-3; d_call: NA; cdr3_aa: CATSNQGNTIYF; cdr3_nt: TGTGCCACCAGCAATCAGGGTAACACCATATATTTT
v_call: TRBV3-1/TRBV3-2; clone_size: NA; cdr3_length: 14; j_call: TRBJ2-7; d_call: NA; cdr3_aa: CASSQDLRGDEQYF; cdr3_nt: TGTGCCAGCAGCCAAGACTTACGGGGTGACGAGCAGTACTTC
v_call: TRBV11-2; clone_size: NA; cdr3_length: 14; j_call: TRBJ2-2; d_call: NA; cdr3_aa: CASSPVLNTGELFF; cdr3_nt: TGTGCCAGCAGCCCCGTTCTGAACACCGGGGAGCTGTTTTTT
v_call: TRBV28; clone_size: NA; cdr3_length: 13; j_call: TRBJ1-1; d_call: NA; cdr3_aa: CASKGLSFTEAFF; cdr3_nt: TGTGCCAGCAAGGGGCTCTCTTTCACTGAAGCTTTCTTT
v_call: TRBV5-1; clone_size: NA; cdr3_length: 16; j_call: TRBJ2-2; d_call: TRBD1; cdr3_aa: CASSSPGQTNTGELFF; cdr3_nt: TGCGCCAGCAGCTCCCCGGGACAGACGAACACCGGGGAGCTGTTTTTT
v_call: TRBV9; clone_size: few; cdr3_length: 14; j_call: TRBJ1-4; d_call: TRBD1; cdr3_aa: CASSAQRTGEKLFF; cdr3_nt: TGTGCCAGCAGCGCCCAAAGGACAGGAGAAAAACTGTTTTTT
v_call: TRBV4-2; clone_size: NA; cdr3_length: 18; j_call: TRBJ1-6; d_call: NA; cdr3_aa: CASSQAGTGDPYNSPLHF; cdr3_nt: TGTGCCAGCAGCCAAGCCGGGACGGGGGACCCCTATAATTCACCCCTCCACTTT
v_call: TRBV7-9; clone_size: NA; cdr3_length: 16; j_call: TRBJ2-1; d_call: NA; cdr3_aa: CASSPRLGLPYNEQFF; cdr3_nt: TGTGCCAGCAGCCCCCGCCTGGGCCTACCATACAATGAGCAGTTCTTC
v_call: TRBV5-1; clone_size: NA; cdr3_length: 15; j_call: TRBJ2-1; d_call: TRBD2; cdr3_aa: CASSLSAGGPREQFF; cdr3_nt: TGCGCCAGCAGCTTGTCAGCGGGGGGGCCTCGGGAGCAGTTCTTC
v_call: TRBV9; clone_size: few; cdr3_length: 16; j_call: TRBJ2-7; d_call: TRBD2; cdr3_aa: CASSVGSSGFSYEQYF; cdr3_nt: TGTGCCAGCAGCGTAGGGAGTAGCGGGTTCTCCTACGAGCAGTACTTC
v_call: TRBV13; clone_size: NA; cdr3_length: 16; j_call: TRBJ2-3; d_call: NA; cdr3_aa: CASSSRTGENLYTQYF; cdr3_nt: TGTGCCAGCAGCTCCCGGACCGGGGAAAATCTATATACGCAGTATTTT
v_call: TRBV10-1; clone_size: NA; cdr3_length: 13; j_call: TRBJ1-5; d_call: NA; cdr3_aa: CASSESFEAPQHF; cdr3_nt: TGCGCCAGCAGTGAGTCGTTCGAGGCGCCCCAGCATTTT
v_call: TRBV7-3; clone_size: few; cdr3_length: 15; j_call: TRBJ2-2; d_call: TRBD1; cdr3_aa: CASSPGTAHPGELFF; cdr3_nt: TGTGCCAGCAGCCCCGGGACAGCCCACCCCGGGGAGCTGTTTTTT
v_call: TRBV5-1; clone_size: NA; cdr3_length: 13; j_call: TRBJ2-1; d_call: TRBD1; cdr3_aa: CASGQVSYNEQFF; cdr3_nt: TGCGCCAGCGGACAGGTCTCCTACAATGAGCAGTTCTTC
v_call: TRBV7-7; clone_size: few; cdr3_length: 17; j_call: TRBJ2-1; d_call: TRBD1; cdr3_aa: CASSLGAGQGVYNEQFF; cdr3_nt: TGTGCTAGCAGCTTAGGAGCGGGACAGGGGGTCTACAATGAGCAGTTCTTC
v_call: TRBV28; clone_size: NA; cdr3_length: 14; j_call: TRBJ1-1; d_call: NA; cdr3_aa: CASTSEGGDAPAFF; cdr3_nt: TGTGCCAGCACCTCTGAAGGAGGGGACGCACCGGCTTTCTTT
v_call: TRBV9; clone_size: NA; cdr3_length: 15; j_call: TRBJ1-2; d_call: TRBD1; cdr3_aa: CASSVEQGANYGYTF; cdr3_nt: TGTGCCAGCAGCGTAGAGCAGGGGGCCAACTATGGCTACACCTTC
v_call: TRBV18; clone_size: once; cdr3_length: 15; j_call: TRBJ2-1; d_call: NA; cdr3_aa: CASSPPSVPRNEQFF; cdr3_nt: TGTGCCAGCTCACCACCAAGCGTCCCAAGGAATGAGCAGTTCTTC
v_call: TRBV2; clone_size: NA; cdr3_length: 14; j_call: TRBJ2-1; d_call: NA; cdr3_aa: CASTREQQYNEQFF; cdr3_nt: TGTGCCAGCACGAGGGAACAACAGTACAATGAGCAGTTCTTC
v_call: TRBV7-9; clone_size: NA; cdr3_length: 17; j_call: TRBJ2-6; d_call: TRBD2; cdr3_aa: CASSSTSGGIGANVLTF; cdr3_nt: TGTGCCAGCAGCTCGACTAGCGGGGGGATTGGGGCCAACGTCCTGACTTTC
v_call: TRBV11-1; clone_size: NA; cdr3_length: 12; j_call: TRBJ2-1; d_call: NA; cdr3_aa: CASAGPYNEQFF; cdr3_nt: TGTGCCAGCGCGGGGCCCTACAATGAGCAGTTCTTC
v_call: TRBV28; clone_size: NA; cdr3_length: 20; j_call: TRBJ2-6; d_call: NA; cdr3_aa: CASSFWGVQRRSSGANVLTF; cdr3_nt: TGTGCCAGCAGTTTCTGGGGGGTCCAGAGGCGGAGCTCTGGGGCCAACGTCCTGACTTTC
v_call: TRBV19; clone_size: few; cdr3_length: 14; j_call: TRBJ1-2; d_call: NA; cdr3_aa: CASVNRQTNYGYTF; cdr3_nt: TGTGCCAGCGTTAACCGACAGACTAACTATGGCTACACCTTC
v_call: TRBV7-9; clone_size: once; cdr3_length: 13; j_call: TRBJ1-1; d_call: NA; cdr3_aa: CASSLDSNTEAFF; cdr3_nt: TGTGCCAGCAGCTTAGACAGTAACACTGAAGCTTTCTTT
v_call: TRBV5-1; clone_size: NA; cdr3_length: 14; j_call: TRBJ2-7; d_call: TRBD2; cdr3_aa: CASSLRGGAYEQYF; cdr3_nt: TGCGCCAGCAGCTTGCGGGGGGGCGCCTACGAGCAGTACTTC
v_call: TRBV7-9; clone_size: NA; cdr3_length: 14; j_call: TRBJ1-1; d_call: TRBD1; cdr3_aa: CASSTYSGGTEAFF; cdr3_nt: TGTGCCAGCAGCACTTACTCAGGGGGGACTGAAGCTTTCTTT
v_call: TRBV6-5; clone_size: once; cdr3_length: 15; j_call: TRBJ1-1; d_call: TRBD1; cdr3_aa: CASSYSQGGNTEAFF; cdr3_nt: TGTGCCAGCAGTTACTCGCAGGGGGGGAACACTGAAGCTTTCTTT
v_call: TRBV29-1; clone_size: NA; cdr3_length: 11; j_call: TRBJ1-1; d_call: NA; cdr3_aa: CSVGQREGAFF; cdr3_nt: TGCAGCGTAGGACAGAGGGAGGGAGCTTTCTTT
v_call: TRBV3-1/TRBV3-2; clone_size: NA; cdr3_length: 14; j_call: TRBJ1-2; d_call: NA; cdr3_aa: CASSHQGSGYGYTF; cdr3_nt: TGTGCCAGCAGCCACCAGGGGAGTGGTTATGGCTACACCTTC
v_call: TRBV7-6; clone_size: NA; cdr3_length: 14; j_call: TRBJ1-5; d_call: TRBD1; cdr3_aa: CASSLVAGGQPQHF; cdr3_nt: TGTGCCAGCAGCTTAGTGGCAGGGGGCCAGCCCCAGCATTTT